This TCR beta chain was sequenced in a study of sequential checkpoint blockade in melanoma. CDR1 and CDR2 (germline): SGHNT, YENEEA. The CDR3 is made up of 15 amino acids. Between the trimmed V and J ends, which lost 3 bases and 2 bases, there was a span of 14 bases. Produced via immunoSEQ multiplex PCR; TCRdb's table is partial and in-frame only. This sample has some 5,400 clones, with more than 15% found just once. Ten or more counts support this clone. Treatment defined: randomized to nivolumab then ipilimumab (arm A) or the reverse (arm B). The clonotype comes from a human donor with melanoma. This chain uses TRBV11-3 with TRBJ2-7, with D tentatively TRBD1 (6 bases). The sequencing here drew on tumor tissue (inferred from file names), taken from a patient given nivolumab and ipilimumab in sequence. The chain's CDR3 is CASSLFWTDTYEQYF. As DNA, the CDR3 is TGTGCCAGCAGCTTGTTTTGGACAGACACCTACGAGCAGTACTTC.